This T cell receptor beta chain was identified in a study of radiotherapy plus CTLA-4 blockade in lung cancer. Germline CDR1 is SNHLY and CDR2 is FYNNEI. The CDR3 totals 15 residues. In the case of this clone: The junction shows a germline mismatch at one end, possibly a read error. Other DNA sequences in the same sample also yield this CDR3.

Sequencing used immunoSEQ multiplex PCR; TCRdb keeps in-frame clones, though not all of them. The table has tens of thousands of clones, approximately 75% seen once. The clonotype was recovered from a human donor with non-small cell lung cancer that progressed on radiotherapy plus ipilimumab. The source material was peripheral blood, sampled from a patient treated with radiotherapy plus ipilimumab. The chain uses TRBV2 and TRBJ1-1; perhaps TRBD1 as D (6 bases). DNA of the CDR3: TGTGCCAGCATCCCGGACCAGGGGATGAATACTGAAGCTTTCTTT. It codes for CASIPDQGMNTEAFF. Drawing the rest from reference TRBV2 and TRBJ1-1, the complete variable domain is EPEVTQTPSHQVTQMGQEVILRCVPISNHLYFYWYRQILGQKVEFLVSFYNNEISEKSEIFDDQFSVERPDGSNFTLKIRSTKLEDSAMYFCASIPDQGMNTEAFFGQGTRLTVV.